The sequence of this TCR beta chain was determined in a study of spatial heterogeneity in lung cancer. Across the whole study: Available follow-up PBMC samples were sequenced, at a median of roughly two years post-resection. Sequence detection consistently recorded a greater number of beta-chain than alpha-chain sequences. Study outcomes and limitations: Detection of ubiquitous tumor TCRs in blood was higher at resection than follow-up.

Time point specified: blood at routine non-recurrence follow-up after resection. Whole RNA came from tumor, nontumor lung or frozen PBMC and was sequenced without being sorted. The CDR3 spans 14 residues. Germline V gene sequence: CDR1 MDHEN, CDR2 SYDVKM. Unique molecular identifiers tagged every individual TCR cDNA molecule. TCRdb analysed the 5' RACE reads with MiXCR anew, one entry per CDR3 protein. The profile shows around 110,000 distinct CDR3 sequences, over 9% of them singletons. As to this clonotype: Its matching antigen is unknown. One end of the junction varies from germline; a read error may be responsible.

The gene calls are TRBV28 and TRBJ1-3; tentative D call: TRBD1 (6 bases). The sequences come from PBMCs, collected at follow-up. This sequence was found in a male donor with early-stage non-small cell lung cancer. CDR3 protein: CASSLSHRTGALSF. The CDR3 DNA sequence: TGTGCCAGCAGTTTATCCCACAGGACGGGGGCTCTCAGCTTT. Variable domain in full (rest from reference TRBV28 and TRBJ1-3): DVKVTQSSRYLVKRTGEKVFLECVQDMDHENMFWYRQDPGLGLRLIYFSYDVKMKEKGDIPEGYSVSREKKERFSLILESASTNQTSMYLCASSLSHRTGALSFGEGSWLTVV.